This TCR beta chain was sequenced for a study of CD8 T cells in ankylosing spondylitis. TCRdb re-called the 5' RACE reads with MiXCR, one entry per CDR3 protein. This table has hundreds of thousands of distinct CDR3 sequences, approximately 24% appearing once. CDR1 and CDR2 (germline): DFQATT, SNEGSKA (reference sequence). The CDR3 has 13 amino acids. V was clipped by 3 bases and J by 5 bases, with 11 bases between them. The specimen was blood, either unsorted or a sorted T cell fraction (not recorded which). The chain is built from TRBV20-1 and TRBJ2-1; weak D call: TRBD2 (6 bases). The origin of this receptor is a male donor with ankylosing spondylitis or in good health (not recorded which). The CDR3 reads CSASPWRDNEQFF. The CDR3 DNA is TGCAGTGCTAGCCCCTGGAGGGACAATGAGCAGTTCTTC.